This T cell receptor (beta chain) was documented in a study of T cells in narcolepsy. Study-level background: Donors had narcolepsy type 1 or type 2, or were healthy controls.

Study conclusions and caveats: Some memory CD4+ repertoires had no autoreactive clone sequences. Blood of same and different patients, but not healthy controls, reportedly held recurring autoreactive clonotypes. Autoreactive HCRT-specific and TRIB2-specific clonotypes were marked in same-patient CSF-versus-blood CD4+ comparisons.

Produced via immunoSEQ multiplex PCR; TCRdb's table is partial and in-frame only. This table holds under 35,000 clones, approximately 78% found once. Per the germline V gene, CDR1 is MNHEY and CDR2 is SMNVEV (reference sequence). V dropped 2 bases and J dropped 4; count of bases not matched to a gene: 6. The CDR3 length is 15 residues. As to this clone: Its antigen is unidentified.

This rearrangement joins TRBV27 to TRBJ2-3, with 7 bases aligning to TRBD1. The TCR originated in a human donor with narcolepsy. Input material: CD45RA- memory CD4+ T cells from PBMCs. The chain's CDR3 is CASSLMGQPSDTQYF. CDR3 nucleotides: TGTGCCAGCAGTTTAATGGGACAGCCTTCAGATACGCAGTATTTT.